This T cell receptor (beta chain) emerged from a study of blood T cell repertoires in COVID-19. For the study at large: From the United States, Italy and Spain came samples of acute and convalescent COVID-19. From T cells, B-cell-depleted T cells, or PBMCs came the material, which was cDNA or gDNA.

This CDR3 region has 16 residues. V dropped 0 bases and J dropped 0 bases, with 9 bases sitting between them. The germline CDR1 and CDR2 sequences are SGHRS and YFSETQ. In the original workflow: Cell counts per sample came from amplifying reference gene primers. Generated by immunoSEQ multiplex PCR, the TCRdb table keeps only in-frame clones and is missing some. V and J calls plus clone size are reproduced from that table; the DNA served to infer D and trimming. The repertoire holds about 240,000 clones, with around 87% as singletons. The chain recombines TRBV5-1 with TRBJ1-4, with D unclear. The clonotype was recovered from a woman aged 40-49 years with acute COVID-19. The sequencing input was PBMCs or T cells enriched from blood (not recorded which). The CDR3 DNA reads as TGCGCCAGCAGCTTGGAAGGAGAAACAACTAATGAAAAACTGTTTTTT. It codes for CASSLEGETTNEKLFF.